These 24 T cell receptor beta chains came from one sample sequenced in a study of graft-versus-host responses after intestinal transplantation. TCRdb keeps only in-frame clones here, not all; method: immunoSEQ multiplex PCR. Of about 7,000 clones listed, about 28% are singletons. Responders (approximately 200,000, CFSE-labeled) met approximately 200,000 stimulators that were irradiated and violet-dye-labeled. The sample was alloreactive CD8+ T cells from a mixed lymphocyte reaction culture, taken before transplantation. Subset indicated: CFSE-low proliferating T cells sorted from roughly 6-day pre-transplant mixed lymphocyte reaction (GvH or HvG direction). The receptor source for this set is a human patient who was an organ donor for intestinal transplantation.

The chain carries TRBV4-3 and TRBJ2-3; 8 bases are shared with TRBD2. Trimming took 0 bases from V and 5 from J; bases not matched to a gene: 10. The CDR3 runs to 17 residues. CDR1 LGHNA and CDR2 YSLEER come from the germline V gene. The CDR3 sequence is CASSQEWSGGLQDTQYF. The CDR3 coding sequence is TGCGCCAGCAGCCAAGAATGGAGCGGGGGCCTGCAAGATACGCAGTATTTT.

By frequency in the sample, this clone is medium-sized. The V gene is TRBV13, the J gene TRBJ2-1; D is unresolved. CDR1 and CDR2 (germline): PRHDT, FYEKMQ (reference sequence). V was cut by 5 bases and J by 7 bases, with 21 bases left in between. CDR3 length: 16 amino acids. CDR3: CASSQKRNRVYNEQFF. CDR3 nucleotide sequence: TGTGCCAGCAGCCAGAAGCGAAATAGAGTGTATAATGAGCAGTTCTTC. The whole variable domain, filled in from reference TRBV13 and TRBJ2-1, reads AAGVIQSPRHLIKEKRETATLKCYPIPRHDTVYWYQQGPGQDPQFLISFYEKMQSDKGSIPDRFSAQQFSDYHSELNMSSLELGDSALYFCASSQKRNRVYNEQFFGPGTRLTVL.

The chain carries TRBV10-2 and TRBJ2-5; unclear D gene. The germline CDR1 and CDR2 sequences are WSHSY and SAAADI. The CDR3 runs to 13 residues. Trimming shortened V by 3 bases and J by 3 bases, and 8 bases separated the two germline ends. The CDR3 is CASSEPGEETQYF. In DNA form, the CDR3 reads TGCGCCAGCAGTGAACCTGGCGAAGAGACCCAGTACTTC.

This chain joins TRBV29-1 and TRBJ1-1; D possibly corresponds to TRBD1 (5 bases). V dropped 8 bases and J dropped 3 bases, with 10 bases sitting between them. The CDR3 is 11 residues long. Per germline, CDR1 SQVTM and CDR2 ANQGSEA. The CDR3 DNA reads TGCAGCACCAGGGATTACACTGAAGCTTTCTTT. Residues: CSTRDYTEAFF.

The chain links TRBV5-4 to TRBJ2-3, with 8 bases lining up with TRBD2. The CDR3 sequence is 15 residues long. The V and J ends lost 5 bases and 1 base, in that order; junction bases with no gene match: 6. Germline CDR1 reads SGHNT; CDR2 reads YYREEE (reference sequence). CDR3 residues: CASRWRGARTDTQYF. DNA for the CDR3: TGTGCCAGCAGGTGGCGGGGGGCCCGCACAGATACGCAGTATTTT.

V gene TRBV5-4 combines with J gene TRBJ1-1; the match to TRBD1 covers 8 bases. After removal of 4 bases from V and 5 bases from J, the junction contained 10 bases not matched to a gene. The CDR3 is 15 residues long. CDR1 and CDR2 (germline): SGHNT, YYREEE (reference sequence). CDR3 protein: CASSLWDRKRTEAFF. DNA for the CDR3: TGTGCCAGCAGCCTCTGGGACAGGAAGAGGACTGAAGCTTTCTTT.

This clone was seen a few times. The chain combines TRBV6-1 with TRBJ1-5, with 7 bases that match TRBD1. Losses at the gene ends were 0 bases for V and 6 bases for J; bases not matched to a gene: 5. Germline V gene data show CDR1 as MNHNS and CDR2 as SASEGT. The CDR3 is 15 residues long. CDR3 residues: CASSEARGRIQPQHF. CDR3 in DNA: TGTGCCAGCAGTGAAGCAAGGGGGCGTATTCAGCCCCAGCATTTT.

J is TRBJ2-7 and V is TRBV7-9, with D possibly TRBD2 on 6 matching bases. The CDR3 runs 17 residues. Germline-derived CDR1 and CDR2 are SEHNR and FQNEAQ (reference sequence). V lost 1 base and J 2 bases, leaving 18 bases between the germline ends. The CDR3 sequence is CASSLGLGLWGAYEQYF. The CDR3 region has the DNA TGTGCCAGCAGCTTAGGTCTGGGACTCTGGGGGGCCTACGAGCAGTACTTC.

J is TRBJ1-1 and V is TRBV7-8, with 8 positions matching TRBD1. V lost 3 bases to trimming and J lost 4 bases; unmatched junction nucleotides: 1. Looked up from germline, CDR1 is SGHVS and CDR2 is FQNEAQ. The CDR3 consists of 13 residues. The CDR3 sequence is CASSFTGGTEAFF. As DNA, the CDR3 is TGTGCCAGCAGCTTTACAGGGGGCACTGAAGCTTTCTTT.

This clone was observed a few times. This chain links TRBV11-2 with TRBJ1-5; 7 bases are shared with TRBD1. This CDR3 is built from 16 residues. Germline values: CDR1 SGHAT, CDR2 FQNNGV. J gave up 0 bases and V 4 bases, and 6 bases lay outside the gene matches. CDR3 sequence: CASSSRDSYSNQPQHF. The CDR3 DNA is TGTGCCAGCAGCTCCCGGGACAGTTATAGCAATCAGCCCCAGCATTTT.

The table lists this clone with a few counts. The chain couples TRBV6-5 to TRBJ1-1, with a weak D call TRBD1 (6 bases). Per germline, CDR1 MNHEY and CDR2 SVGAGI. The CDR3 is 13 residues long. V was trimmed by 6 bases and J by 8 bases, leaving 16 bases between them. The CDR3 loop is CASSQSPGQEAFF. The CDR3 nucleotides read TGTGCCAGCAGCCAATCCCCGGGACAAGAAGCTTTCTTT.

The chain joins TRBV5-8 to TRBJ1-5; D uncertain. The CDR3 sequence is 14 residues long. V shed 0 bases and J shed 4 bases, with 8 bases lying between them. Germline V gene data show CDR1 as SGHTS and CDR2 as YDEGEE. CDR3 DNA: TGTGCCAGCAGCTTGGAAGGTCTAAATCAGCCCCAGCATTTT. This sequence encodes CASSLEGLNQPQHF.

In this sample, this clone is medium-sized. V usage is TRBV4-1 and J usage is TRBJ2-7; D is uncertain. CDR1 and CDR2 (germline): MGHRA, YSYEKL. The V and J ends lost 0 bases and 2 bases respectively, with 11 bases between them. The CDR3 is 15 amino acids. The CDR3 coding sequence is TGCGCCAGCAGCCAAGACGTGGGCGACACCTACGAGCAGTACTTC. Residues: CASSQDVGDTYEQYF.

This clone turned up a few times. CDR3 amino acids: CASVKGGQETQYF. DNA for the CDR3: TGTGCCAGCGTCAAGGGGGGCCAAGAGACCCAGTACTTC. The J gene is TRBJ2-5, the V gene TRBV2; the D gene could be TRBD1 or TRBD2 (6 bases each). The CDR3 loop spans 13 amino acids. Germline assignment: CDR1 SNHLY and CDR2 FYNNEI. Trimming cost V 8 bases and J 1 base, with 11 bases left between them.

V is TRBV18 and J is TRBJ1-2; D not resolved. Trimming shortened V by 3 bases and J by 3 bases, and 11 bases separated the two germline ends. Germline CDR1 is KGHSH and CDR2 is LQKENI. CDR3 length: 14 amino acids. The CDR3: CASSPKRRDYGYTF. In nucleotides, the CDR3 is TGTGCCAGCTCACCTAAGCGGAGGGACTATGGCTACACCTTC.

The chain joins TRBV11-2 to TRBJ2-1; TRBD1 agrees at 11 bases. V shed 5 bases, J shed 7 bases, and the junction held 7 bases outside the gene matches. The CDR3 length is 15 residues. The germline gives CDR1 SGHAT, CDR2 FQNNGV. In DNA, the CDR3 is TGTGCCAGCAGCCCAATGGACAGGGGGCAAAATGAGCAGTTCTTC. Protein sequence: CASSPMDRGQNEQFF.

This clone counts as medium-sized (0.01 to 0.1%). The chain combines TRBV7-3 with TRBJ2-2; D remains ambiguous. This CDR3 has 13 residues. The germline V gene encodes CDR1 SGHTA and CDR2 FQGTGA. Trimming cost V 4 bases and J 8 bases, with 11 bases left between them. CDR3 bases: TGTGCCAGCAGCTCCCACCTCGGGGGGGAGCTGTTTTTT. Amino acids: CASSSHLGGELFF.

J is TRBJ2-3 and V is TRBV5-1; D remains unclear. The germline V gene has CDR1 SGHRS and CDR2 YFSETQ. V was clipped by 1 base and J by 6 bases, with 12 bases between them. The CDR3 is 14 amino acids. For the CDR3, the DNA is TGCGCCAGCAGCTTGAGGGTAGCACGGGATACGCAGTATTTT. Its translation is CASSLRVARDTQYF.

This clone was observed a few times. V usage is TRBV19 and J usage is TRBJ2-1; D is possibly TRBD1 (7 bases). The CDR3 extends over 16 amino acids. Between the trimmed V and J ends, which lost 8 bases and 3 bases, there was a span of 20 bases. CDR1 is LNHDA and CDR2 is SQIVND in the germline V gene (reference sequence). The CDR3 DNA reads as TGTGCCAGTCTAAACCCTCCAGGGGGGTACTACAATGAGCAGTTCTTC. This translates into CASLNPPGGYYNEQFF.

This chain joins TRBV10-3 and TRBJ2-7; 8 bases line up with TRBD2. Germline lookup yields CDR1 ENHRY and CDR2 SYGVKD. The CDR3 consists of 17 residues. J was trimmed by 2 bases and V by 0 bases; bases with no gene match: 9. CDR3 residues: CAISESVGRGVAYEQYF. For the CDR3, the DNA is TGTGCCATCAGTGAGTCAGTGGGGCGGGGGGTCGCCTACGAGCAGTACTTC.

With regard to this clone: An end of the junction does not agree with germline; a read error may underlie this. This sequence joins TRBV30 and TRBJ2-7; 10 bases fit TRBD1. The CDR3 runs 14 residues. The V gene's germline CDR1 is GTSNPN and CDR2 SVGIG (reference sequence). The CDR3 spells CACSEGQGSYEQYF. The CDR3 nucleotides are TGTGCCTGCAGTGAGGGACAGGGGTCCTACGAGCAGTACTTC.

The chain has TRBV7-3 and TRBJ2-3; weak D call: TRBD1 (5 bases). Trimming stripped 3 bases from V and 5 bases from J, with 12 bases between. The CDR3 has 14 residues. CDR1 and CDR2 from the germline V gene are SGHTA and FQGTGA. The CDR3 DNA is TGTGCCAGCAGCTTTTGGGGTACAGGAGATACGCAGTATTTT. Its protein is CASSFWGTGDTQYF. Variable domain in full (rest from reference TRBV7-3 and TRBJ2-3): GAGVSQTPSNKVTEKGKYVELRCDPISGHTALYWYRQSLGQGPEFLIYFQGTGAADDSGLPNDRFFAVRPEGSVSTLKIQRTERGDSAVYLCASSFWGTGDTQYFGPGTRLTVL.

This clone was counted only a few times. Sequence at one end of the junction differs from germline and may be a read error. The V and J genes are TRBV7-6 and TRBJ2-7; 10 bases line up with TRBD1. Germline CDR1 SGHVS, CDR2 FNYEAQ. CDR3 length: 13 amino acids. The CDR3 reads CASSQGQGHEQYF. The CDR3 nucleotides read TGCGCCAGCAGCCAGGGACAGGGGCACGAGCAGTACTTC.

The table lists this clone with a few counts. The chain combines TRBV4-3 with TRBJ1-1; 7 bases agree with TRBD1. The CDR3 is 14 residues long. V was clipped by 1 base and J by 5 bases; unmatched bases: 4. The V gene's germline CDR1 is LGHNA and CDR2 YSLEER. The CDR3 protein is CASSQVDRRTEAFF. The CDR3, as DNA: TGCGCCAGCAGCCAAGTGGACAGGCGGACTGAAGCTTTCTTT.